The next 23 T cell receptor beta chains were all read from a single sample in a study of regulatory T cells in long-lasting Graves disease. Time point of the sample: newly diagnosed GD, antithyroid drugs for less than 3 months. PBMC RNA was the source of the TCR library. According to the study, TCR beta libraries were built with iRepertoire HTBI primers and CDR3-region Arm-PCR. TCRdb re-analysed the multiplex PCR reads in MiXCR, keeping a single row per CDR3 protein. The data show 250,000 to 400,000 distinct CDR3 sequences, 18% seen once. The specimen comprised peripheral blood mononuclear cells (PBMCs), sampled at new diagnosis, from a patient treated with antithyroid drugs. These TCRs come from a female donor with Graves disease.

This clonotype was counted at least ten times. The rearrangement joins TRBV30 to TRBJ1-5; 9 nucleotides align to TRBD1. Germline loops: CDR1 GTSNPN, CDR2 SVGIG (reference sequence). This CDR3 comprises 15 residues. V lost 3 bases to trimming and J lost 6 bases; unmatched junction nucleotides: 9. The DNA of the CDR3 is TGTGCCTGGAGAGCCGGGACAGGGATGTCTCAGCCCCAGCATTTT. Protein sequence: CAWRAGTGMSQPQHF.

CDR3 loop: CASSLVGGADTYEQYF. The CDR3 DNA reads as TGTGCCAGCAGCTTAGTTGGCGGGGCAGACACCTACGAGCAGTACTTC. The chain carries TRBV11-1 and TRBJ2-7; D might be TRBD2 (6 bases). Trimming took 1 base from V and 2 from J, leaving 15 bases between them. The germline gives CDR1 SGHAT, CDR2 FQDESV (reference sequence). This CDR3 region has 16 residues.

This clonotype was found many times. CDR3 DNA sequence: TGTGCCAGCAGCTCCCCCTTTGATAAGGCAGATACGCAGTATTTT. Translating gives CASSSPFDKADTQYF. V and J are TRBV7-2 and TRBJ2-3; D gene ambiguous. The germline V gene encodes CDR1 SGHTA and CDR2 FQGNSA. Trimming shortened V by 4 bases and J by 4 bases, and 15 bases separated the two germline ends. The CDR3 contains 15 residues.

This clonotype has a count of ten or more. The chain has TRBV20-1 and TRBJ2-1, with 11 bases that match TRBD2. This CDR3 is built from 17 residues. Germline trimming cut 2 bases from V and 4 bases from J; bases unmatched to any gene: 10. Germline CDR1 is DFQATT and CDR2 is SNEGSKA (reference sequence). The CDR3 DNA follows: TGCAGTGCTAGACCTTCAACCGGGACTAGCGGATACAATGAGCAGTTCTTC. The encoded protein is CSARPSTGTSGYNEQFF.

This clonotype came up a few times. V and J are TRBV27 and TRBJ2-7; TRBD1 might be the D (6 bases). Germline CDR1 reads MNHEY; CDR2 reads SMNVEV (reference sequence). This CDR3 is built from 15 residues. The ends were cut back, 4 bases at V and 3 bases at J, with 16 bases in the middle. CDR3 nucleotide sequence: TGTGCCAGCAGTTACACTACAGGGTTCTACTACGAGCAGTACTTC. It codes for CASSYTTGFYYEQYF.

This clonotype was counted a few times. V and J are TRBV7-8 and TRBJ1-5; TRBD1 is a possible D gene (5 bases). CDR3 length: 15 amino acids. Germline V gene lookup returns CDR1 SGHVS and CDR2 FQNEAQ. V was pared by 2 bases and J by 5 bases, with 13 bases between. The CDR3 reads CASSLIVGGDQPQHF. The CDR3 region has the DNA TGTGCCAGCAGCTTAATAGTGGGGGGAGATCAGCCCCAGCATTTT.

This clonotype has just a few counts. This chain connects TRBV19 to TRBJ2-6, with 7 bases that match TRBD1. The germline gives CDR1 LNHDA, CDR2 SQIVND (reference sequence). V dropped 6 bases and J dropped 2; count of bases not matched to a gene: 4. The CDR3 length is 15 residues. The CDR3 protein is CASSATGAGANVLTF. In nucleotides, the CDR3 is TGTGCCAGTAGCGCCACAGGGGCTGGGGCCAACGTCCTGACTTTC.

The chain combines TRBV4-1 with TRBJ2-2; D is possibly TRBD1 (6 bases). Trimming took 0 bases from V and 1 from J, leaving 9 bases between them. The V gene's germline CDR1 is MGHRA and CDR2 YSYEKL. The CDR3 is made up of 16 amino acids. The CDR3 nucleotides are TGCGCCAGCAGCCAAGAGCCGGGACAGAACACCGGGGAGCTGTTTTTT. It codes for CASSQEPGQNTGELFF.

Concerning this clonotype: One junction end does not reproduce the germline sequence, and a read error may be involved. The chain recombines TRBV20-1 with TRBJ2-5; TRBD1 agrees at 9 bases. The germline V gene encodes CDR1 DFQATT and CDR2 SNEGSKA (reference sequence). The CDR3 totals 13 residues. DNA for the CDR3: TGCAGTGCTGGGACAGGGCAGGCTGAGACCCAATACTTC. This sequence encodes CSAGTGQAETQYF.

This clonotype was counted many times. Here the CDR3 reads CASALEEGGVLNTGELFF. CDR3 nucleotides: TGTGCCAGCGCACTCGAGGAAGGGGGTGTATTGAACACCGGGGAGCTGTTTTTT. The rearrangement uses TRBV28 and TRBJ2-2; D might be TRBD1 (6 bases). CDR3 length equals 18 residues. The V end lost 8 bases, the J end lost 1 base, and 23 bases lay between the germline ends. The germline V gene encodes CDR1 MDHEN and CDR2 SYDVKM.

Ten or more counts support this clonotype. The chain carries TRBV7-8 and TRBJ2-7; TRBD2 matches 7 bases. The ends lost 1 base at V and 2 bases at J; junction bases unmatched: 5. CDR1 SGHVS and CDR2 FQNEAQ come from the germline V gene. The CDR3 is made up of 15 amino acids. CDR3 coding DNA: TGTGCCAGCAGCTTAGGGGGGGGACCGACCTACGAGCAGTACTTC. Translated: CASSLGGGPTYEQYF.

As regards this clonotype: This CDR3 is missing its conserved last phenylalanine or tryptophan, likely due to a read error. This sequence joins TRBV11-2 and TRBJ1-2, with D perhaps matching TRBD1 (6 bases). The CDR3 runs 17 residues. Germline CDR1 and CDR2: SGHAT and FQNNGV. V lost 0 bases to trimming and J lost 4 bases, with 18 bases between them. The CDR3 protein is CASSLDLGGPITYGYTL. CDR3 bases: TGTGCCAGCAGCTTAGATCTTGGGGGCCCCATAACCTATGGCTACACCCTC.

About this clonotype itself: This may be a read error, as it is one base from a much larger clone. The V gene is TRBV6-5, the J gene TRBJ2-2; TRBD2 aligns across 11 bases. J lost 4 bases, V lost 2 bases, and 9 bases had no gene match. Germline CDR1 MNHEY, CDR2 SVGAGI. The CDR3 consists of 18 residues. DNA of the CDR3: TGTGCCAGCAGTTACGGGCCTAGCGGGAGGTTCCGCACCGGGGAGCTGTTTTTT. Encoded protein: CASSYGPSGRFRTGELFF.

The chain has TRBV9 and TRBJ1-1; no definite D call. V was pared by 4 bases and J by 3 bases, with 16 bases between. The CDR3 length is 15 residues. Germline V gene sequence: CDR1 SGDLS, CDR2 YYNGEE. CDR3 sequence reads: CASSPRPVGDTEAFF. CDR3 coding DNA: TGTGCCAGCAGCCCTCGACCCGTTGGAGACACTGAAGCTTTCTTT.

This clonotype was counted ten times or more. This chain connects TRBV18 to TRBJ1-1; 9 bases are a match to TRBD1. Germline assignment: CDR1 KGHSH and CDR2 LQKENI. This CDR3 spans 16 amino acids. The V segment lost 2 bases and the J segment 5 bases; nucleotides outside the gene matches: 9. For the CDR3, the DNA is TGTGCCAGCTCACCAATCGGACAGGGGACCGTTACTGAAGCTTTCTTT. Its translation: CASSPIGQGTVTEAFF.

This clonotype was picked up many times. The V and J genes are TRBV15 and TRBJ2-3, with 9 bases aligning to TRBD2. Germline V lookup: CDR1 LNHNV, CDR2 YYDKDF (reference sequence). The CDR3 totals 16 residues. Trimming took 6 bases from V and 0 from J; bases not matched to a gene: 7. The CDR3 region has the DNA TGTGCCACCAGTCCCGGAACTAGCGGGAGCACAGATACGCAGTATTTT. Translation gives CATSPGTSGSTDTQYF.

The chain recombines TRBV11-2 with TRBJ2-7, with 8 bases fitting TRBD2. Germline values: CDR1 SGHAT, CDR2 FQNNGV. The CDR3 sequence is 16 residues long. Trimming removed 8 bases from V and 7 bases from J; junction bases left unmatched: 19. CDR3 residues: CASLKLFAGGRAEQYF. The CDR3 DNA reads TGTGCCAGCTTGAAGCTCTTTGCGGGAGGCCGGGCGGAGCAGTACTTC.

This rearrangement joins TRBV20-1 to TRBJ1-2; 9 bases are a match to TRBD1. This CDR3 contains 13 residues. Germline assignment: CDR1 DFQATT and CDR2 SNEGSKA (reference sequence). Germline trimming cut 5 bases from V and 4 bases from J; bases unmatched to any gene: 5. The CDR3 sequence: CSARGDRVYGYTF. As DNA, the CDR3 is TGCAGTGCTCGGGGGGACAGGGTCTATGGCTACACCTTC.

This clonotype was counted many times. V is TRBV12-3 or TRBV12-4 and J is TRBJ2-5, with a tentative D call TRBD2 (6 bases). The V gene lost 5 bases and the J gene lost 5 bases, with 18 bases spanning the gap. The CDR3 consists of 15 residues. The CDR3 DNA is TGTGCCAGCAGTGGCGCCTCGACCCGGGGGGAGACCCAGTACTTC. Protein: CASSGASTRGETQYF.

In this sample, this clonotype turned up many times. The conserved phenylalanine or tryptophan is not found at the CDR3 terminus, so this likely reflects a read error. No DNA is shown, since the ends of the CDR3 on it are uncertain; the CDR3 is the one TCRdb lists. The chain has TRBV5-1 and TRBJ1-1; the table gives TRBD1 as D, unverified against the DNA. Germline-derived CDR1 and CDR2 are SGHRS and YFSETQ. A total of 15 residues make up the CDR3, ends included. The CDR3 sequence: CASSPEQSAGTEASL.

This clonotype was observed at least ten times. This chain uses TRBV29-1 with TRBJ2-7; 7 positions agree with TRBD1. V was clipped by 4 bases and J by 2 bases; unmatched bases: 5. This CDR3 spans 13 amino acids. The germline CDR1 and CDR2 sequences are SQVTM and ANQGSEA. The CDR3: CSVGTGLAYEQYF. For the CDR3, the DNA is TGCAGCGTTGGGACAGGATTAGCCTACGAGCAGTACTTC.

This clonotype was picked up many times. The rearrangement uses TRBV25-1 and TRBJ2-7, with 10 bases identical to TRBD1. There are 15 residues in the CDR3. Germline assignment: CDR1 MGHDK and CDR2 SYGVNS. J lost 4 bases, V lost 2 bases, and 5 bases had no gene match. The CDR3 spells CASSELPGQGYEQYF. CDR3 nucleotide sequence: TGTGCCAGCAGTGAACTGCCGGGACAGGGGTACGAGCAGTACTTC.

V is TRBV4-2 and J is TRBJ2-7; the D gene is possibly TRBD2 (6 bases). Trimming pared 0 bases from V and 4 bases from J, leaving 13 bases between. The length of the CDR3 is 15 residues. Germline V gene data show CDR1 as LGHNA and CDR2 as YNFKEQ. The CDR3 reads CASSQEGASEYEQYF. CDR3 bases: TGTGCCAGCAGCCAAGAAGGGGCTAGCGAGTACGAGCAGTACTTC.